Listed here are 13 T cell receptor beta chains from one sample, sequenced in a study of T-cell memory formation after mild COVID-19. Via MiXCR, TCRdb re-called the 5' RACE reads, giving one row per CDR3 protein. The sample lists 250,000 to 300,000 distinct CDR3 sequences, around 16% occurring once. Sequences were obtained from PBMCs or a T cell subset sorted from them (not recorded which). Receptors were obtained from a man between 18 and 29 years old who had mild COVID-19 (a few samples of this study predate the infection). Cell type and time point are not known.

The chain links TRBV12-5 to TRBJ2-4; no firm D call. This CDR3 contains 15 residues. Germline CDR1 reads LGHNT; CDR2 reads FRNRAP. Trimming stripped 6 bases from V and 0 bases from J, with 12 bases between. The CDR3 DNA sequence: TGTGCTAGTGGAAATCCTACTCTAGCCAAAAACATTCAGTACTTC. Amino acid sequence: CASGNPTLAKNIQYF.

This clonotype came up once. The V and J genes are TRBV12-3 or TRBV12-4 and TRBJ1-5; D is undetermined. Trimming stripped 3 bases from V and 4 bases from J, with 13 bases between. The CDR3 spans 15 residues. The CDR3 DNA reads TGTGCCAGCAGTTTGCCGGTTTTAGGTAATCAGCCCCAGCATTTT. Amino acids: CASSLPVLGNQPQHF.

The V call is TRBV6-5, the J call TRBJ2-7; a possible D gene is TRBD2 (6 bases). CDR1 and CDR2 (germline): MNHEY, SVGAGI. V was cut by 0 bases and J by 8 bases, with 11 bases left in between. The CDR3 is 13 residues long. The chain's CDR3 is CASSYSEGGQQYF. In DNA, the CDR3 is TGTGCCAGCAGTTACTCGGAGGGAGGACAGCAGTACTTC.

This clonotype was counted between two and nine times. This chain uses TRBV11-1 with TRBJ2-1; a weak D match, TRBD2 (5 bases). Germline V gives CDR1 SGHAT, CDR2 FQDESV (reference sequence). This CDR3 is built from 15 residues. Trimming took 6 bases from V and 2 from J, leaving 14 bases between them. The CDR3 DNA follows: TGTGCCAGCAGTATGGACTGGGGAGCCTACAATGAGCAGTTCTTC. Its protein is CASSMDWGAYNEQFF. Looking up the rest from reference TRBV11-1 and TRBJ2-1 gives the full variable domain: EAEVAQSPRYKITEKSQAVAFWCDPISGHATLYWYRQILGQGPELLVQFQDESVVDDSQLPKDRFSAERLKGVDSTLKIQPAELGDSAMYLCASSMDWGAYNEQFFGPGTRLTVL.

This clonotype was seen many times. This chain joins TRBV6-5 and TRBJ2-3; D ambiguous. V lost 5 bases and J 0 bases, leaving 9 bases between the germline ends. This CDR3 has 14 amino acids. Per the germline V gene, CDR1 is MNHEY and CDR2 is SVGAGI. The chain's CDR3 is CASSPTPSTDTQYF. CDR3 bases: TGTGCCAGCAGTCCGACACCAAGCACAGATACGCAGTATTTT.

The J gene is TRBJ2-1, the V gene TRBV7-9; possibly TRBD2 for D (6 bases). V was cut by 5 bases and J by 7 bases, with 12 bases left in between. Per germline, CDR1 SEHNR and CDR2 FQNEAQ (reference sequence). The CDR3 is 13 residues long. CDR3 DNA: TGTGCCAGCAGCCCGAGCGGGCCAAATGAGCAGTTCTTC. Amino acids: CASSPSGPNEQFF.

In its sample, this clonotype was seen many times. The chain couples TRBV5-1 to TRBJ2-7; D not certain. V lost 0 bases, J lost 0 bases, and 7 bases lay in between. Per the germline V gene, CDR1 is SGHRS and CDR2 is YFSETQ. The CDR3 has 14 residues. The CDR3 nucleotides are TGCGCCAGCAGCTTGGAAGGGTACTCCTACGAGCAGTACTTC. Encoded protein: CASSLEGYSYEQYF. Looking up the rest from reference TRBV5-1 and TRBJ2-7 gives the full variable domain: KAGVTQTPRYLIKTRGQQVTLSCSPISGHRSVSWYQQTPGQGLQFLFEYFSETQRNKGNFPGRFSGRQFSNSRSEMNVSTLELGDSALYLCASSLEGYSYEQYFGPGTRLTVT.

The chain couples TRBV30 to TRBJ2-1; D is uncertain. With 0 bases removed from V and 9 bases from J, the gap between germline ends came to 9 bases. The CDR3 length is 12 residues. Germline values: CDR1 GTSNPN, CDR2 SVGIG (reference sequence). CDR3 region: CAWSVRTGEQFF. Here the CDR3 DNA reads TGTGCCTGGAGTGTACGGACCGGTGAGCAGTTCTTC.

This rearrangement joins TRBV5-5 to TRBJ2-7; D is ambiguous. V was cut by 1 base and J by 1 base, with 6 bases left in between. Germline CDR1 reads SGHKS; CDR2 reads YYEKEE (reference sequence). The CDR3 spans 13 residues. The CDR3 sequence: CASSLWVSYEQYV. The CDR3 bases are TGTGCCAGCAGCTTGTGGGTTTCCTACGAGCAGTACGTC.

This clonotype has a count of ten or more. The rearrangement uses TRBV11-2 and TRBJ1-2; 8 bases agree with TRBD1. The CDR3 loop spans 16 amino acids. The V gene end was trimmed by 4 bases and the J gene end by 2 bases; junction bases not matched to a gene: 9. The germline CDR1 and CDR2 sequences are SGHAT and FQNNGV. The DNA of the CDR3 is TGTGCCAGCAGCTCACTCAAGAGGACAGGGAACTATGGCTACACCTTC. It codes for CASSSLKRTGNYGYTF.

The chain carries TRBV7-9 and TRBJ1-1; no reliable D call. V shed 0 bases and J shed 10 bases, with 15 bases lying between them. Germline V lookup: CDR1 SEHNR, CDR2 FQNEAQ (reference sequence). The CDR3 spans 14 residues. The CDR3 DNA is TGTGCCAGCAGCTTAGCGAGTTCTTCGATGGGAGCTTTCTTT. Its protein product is CASSLASSSMGAFF.

This clonotype was counted a few times. The J gene is TRBJ2-2, the V gene TRBV12-3 or TRBV12-4, with TRBD1 identical over 12 bases. V lost 8 bases to trimming and J lost 5 bases; unmatched junction nucleotides: 6. The CDR3 is 15 amino acids. CDR3 DNA sequence: TGTGCCAGCGCAGGGACAGGGGGCTGGACCGGGGAGCTGTTTTTT. Its protein is CASAGTGGWTGELFF.

This clonotype was seen more than once but under ten times. The V gene is TRBV20-1, the J gene TRBJ1-3; D remains unclear. From germline, CDR1 is DFQATT and CDR2 SNEGSKA (reference sequence). The CDR3 totals 14 residues. Between the trimmed V and J ends, which lost 3 bases and 0 bases, there was a span of 9 bases. CDR3 nucleotides: TGCAGTGCTAGGACCCCGAGCTCTGGAAACACCATATATTTT. It is translated as CSARTPSSGNTIYF.